Shown below are 22 T cell receptor beta chains from a single sample sequenced in a study of T cells in Graves' hyperthyroidism and ophthalmopathy. Using RNA transcripts as the source, TCR beta CDR3 regions were amplified. TCR CDR3 underwent first-round RT-PCR with the HTBI primer set. TCRdb re-derived calls from the multiplex PCR reads in MiXCR, one entry per CDR3 protein. The sample comprises hundreds of thousands of distinct CDR3 sequences, approximately 13% of which are singletons, and approximately 35% rests with the top ten. Sequences were obtained from blood. Every receptor here comes from a woman between 35 and 50 years old with Graves' ophthalmopathy.

Ten or more counts support this clonotype. The rearrangement joins TRBV6-1 to TRBJ1-1; 7 bases fit TRBD1. This CDR3 region has 14 residues. CDR1 is MNHNS and CDR2 is SASEGT in the germline V gene. With V trimmed by 5 bases and J by 1 base, 4 bases remained unmatched. Here the CDR3 reads CASSPQGRNTEAFF. In nucleotides, the CDR3 is TGTGCCAGCAGTCCACAGGGGAGGAACACTGAAGCTTTCTTT.

The genes are TRBV5-1 and TRBJ2-7; TRBD1 is a possible D gene (6 bases). Germline V gene sequence: CDR1 SGHRS, CDR2 YFSETQ. Deletions cut 0 bases from V and 0 bases from J, with 10 bases between. The length of the CDR3 is 15 residues. CDR3 DNA: TGCGCCAGCAGCTTGGAGGGGGTTAGCTCCTACGAGCAGTACTTC. This codes for CASSLEGVSSYEQYF.

The table lists this clonotype with a few counts. The V and J genes are TRBV19 and TRBJ2-1, with D possibly being TRBD1 (5 bases). CDR1 and CDR2 (germline): LNHDA, SQIVND (reference sequence). Trimming pared 4 bases from V and 4 bases from J, leaving 8 bases between. CDR3 size: 13 residues. In DNA form, the CDR3 reads TGTGCCAGTAGTAACGGACAATACAATGAGCAGTTCTTC. This sequence encodes CASSNGQYNEQFF.

The CDR3 region is CASSQAGGGAFF. The CDR3 DNA reads TGTGCCAGCAGCCAGGCAGGGGGCGGAGCTTTCTTT. V gene TRBV3-1 combines with J gene TRBJ1-1; 8 bases are a match to TRBD1. The V and J ends lost 3 bases and 10 bases, in that order; junction bases with no gene match: 4. The CDR3 is made up of 12 amino acids. Per germline, CDR1 LGHDT and CDR2 YNNKEL (reference sequence).

This clonotype came up many times. The chain employs TRBV6-6 and TRBJ2-7; D is possibly TRBD1 (6 bases). V shed 0 bases and J shed 0 bases, with 15 bases lying between them. Germline values: CDR1 MNHNY, CDR2 SVGAGI (reference sequence). The CDR3 extends over 17 amino acids. The CDR3 reads CASSYSKQGLGSYEQYF. The CDR3 bases are TGTGCCAGCAGTTACTCGAAACAGGGCCTGGGCTCCTACGAGCAGTACTTC.

This clonotype was counted between two and nine times. V is TRBV30 and J is TRBJ1-6, with D maybe TRBD1 (6 bases). The CDR3 extends over 13 amino acids. CDR1 GTSNPN and CDR2 SVGIG come from the germline V gene (reference sequence). V lost 4 bases and J 7 bases, leaving 11 bases between the germline ends. CDR3: CAWMGHINSPLHF. The DNA for the CDR3 is TGTGCCTGGATGGGACATATAAATTCACCCCTCCACTTT.

There are many counts of this clonotype. V and J are TRBV11-1 and TRBJ1-1; D not resolved. In germline, CDR1 is SGHAT, CDR2 FQDESV (reference sequence). The CDR3 has 11 amino acids. The V gene lost 6 bases and the J gene lost 4 bases, with 6 bases spanning the gap. The CDR3 loop reads CASSLSTEAFF. The CDR3 region has the DNA TGTGCCAGCAGTTTGAGCACTGAAGCTTTCTTT.

This clonotype was observed many times. The V gene is TRBV7-9, the J gene TRBJ1-2; tentatively, D is TRBD1 (5 bases). The CDR3 runs to 15 residues. V lost 5 bases to trimming and J lost 5 bases, with 18 bases between them. The germline V gene has CDR1 SEHNR and CDR2 FQNEAQ (reference sequence). The CDR3 spells CASSPDAPGTYGYTF. As DNA, the CDR3 is TGTGCCAGCAGCCCCGACGCCCCGGGGACGTATGGCTACACCTTC.

The table lists this clonotype with many counts. This chain connects TRBV28 to TRBJ1-2, with D tentatively TRBD1 (5 bases). CDR1 MDHEN and CDR2 SYDVKM come from the germline V gene. Trimming left V 8 bases short and J 7 bases short, with 11 bases between. This CDR3 region has 11 residues. The CDR3 nucleotides read TGTGCCAGCTGGGACGCCCGTGGCTACACCTTC. Amino acids: CASWDARGYTF.

V is TRBV30 and J is TRBJ2-5; the D is unclear. V shed 0 bases and J shed 4 bases, with 9 bases lying between them. This CDR3 spans 13 amino acids. Germline V gene sequence: CDR1 GTSNPN, CDR2 SVGIG (reference sequence). The CDR3 DNA reads TGTGCCTGGAGTGTAACCCCGACAGAGACCCAGTACTTC. This sequence encodes CAWSVTPTETQYF.

This clonotype was counted many times. CDR3 amino acids: CASSHRPEREAFF. CDR3 DNA: TGTGCCAGCAGCCACAGACCCGAACGTGAAGCTTTCTTT. V is TRBV7-9 and J is TRBJ1-1; D unclear. The length of the CDR3 is 13 residues. With 5 bases removed from V and 7 bases from J, the gap between germline ends came to 14 bases. Germline V CDR1 and CDR2: SEHNR, FQNEAQ (reference sequence).

On this clonotype: Since a much larger clone is just one base distant, this may be a read error. The rearrangement joins TRBV13 to TRBJ2-3; 9 bases line up with TRBD2. CDR1 and CDR2 (germline): PRHDT, FYEKMQ (reference sequence). CDR3 size: 15 residues. The CDR3 nucleotides read TGTGCCTGCAGCCCCCCAGTGGCGGGAGGGCCGACGCAGTATTTT. As protein: CACSPPVAGGPTQYF.

There are a few counts of this clonotype. The chain is built from TRBV19 and TRBJ2-1; TRBD1 matches at 7 bases. From germline, CDR1 is LNHDA and CDR2 SQIVND (reference sequence). This CDR3 is 12 amino acids long. Germline trimming cut 8 bases from V and 7 bases from J; bases unmatched to any gene: 5. CDR3 amino acids: CASVDRLNEQFF. The CDR3 DNA is TGTGCCAGTGTGGACAGGCTGAATGAGCAGTTCTTC.

The chain combines TRBV24-1 with TRBJ1-5; a possible D gene is TRBD1 (6 bases). Germline V gene lookup returns CDR1 KGHDR and CDR2 SFDVKD. V gave up 0 bases and J gave up 3 bases, with 20 bases separating them. The CDR3 is made up of 19 amino acids. CDR3 DNA: TGTGCCACCAGTGATTTGAAGTTTACAGGGAATACTTTCAATCAGCCCCAGCATTTT. Translation: CATSDLKFTGNTFNQPQHF.

This clonotype was counted only a few times. This chain links TRBV3-1 with TRBJ1-2; D is ambiguous. Germline assignment: CDR1 LGHDT and CDR2 YNNKEL (reference sequence). The CDR3 covers 14 residues. Trimming shortened V by 0 bases and J by 8 bases, and 13 bases separated the two germline ends. CDR3 sequence reads: CASSQDLGEEGYTF. The CDR3 DNA reads as TGTGCCAGCAGCCAAGATCTCGGGGAAGAGGGCTACACCTTC.

This clonotype has a count of ten or more. The chain uses TRBV9 and TRBJ1-2; 9 bases are a match to TRBD1. The germline V gene has CDR1 SGDLS and CDR2 YYNGEE. The CDR3 consists of 16 residues. V lost 0 bases and J lost 2; bases outside the gene matches: 5. CDR3 DNA sequence: TGTGCCAGCAGCGTAGCCGGGGGGACAGGGAACTATGGCTACACCTTC. Translating gives CASSVAGGTGNYGYTF.

This clonotype was counted at least ten times. DNA of the CDR3: TGTGCCAGCAGTTTAGTCAGCATGAACACTGAAGCTTTCTTT. Amino acid sequence: CASSLVSMNTEAFF. The rearrangement uses TRBV12-3 or TRBV12-4 and TRBJ1-1, with D unresolved. The germline V and J ends were trimmed by 1 base and 0 bases, with 6 bases remaining between them. CDR3 length equals 14 residues.

This clonotype was seen at least ten times. This rearrangement joins TRBV29-1 to TRBJ1-5; tentatively, D is TRBD1 (5 bases). Trimming stripped 6 bases from V and 3 bases from J, with 12 bases between. The CDR3 runs 13 residues. Germline assignment: CDR1 SQVTM and CDR2 ANQGSEA. Here the CDR3 reads CSVGGGVNQPQHF. CDR3 nucleotide sequence: TGCAGCGTCGGGGGGGGAGTCAATCAGCCCCAGCATTTT.

In this sample, this clonotype turned up many times. The chain couples TRBV20-1 to TRBJ2-1; D assignment may be TRBD1 or TRBD2 (5 bases each). Trimming stripped 5 bases from V and 8 bases from J, with 10 bases between. This CDR3 is built from 11 residues. Germline V CDR1 and CDR2: DFQATT, SNEGSKA (reference sequence). The CDR3 here is CSAGGHYEQFF. The CDR3 DNA is TGCAGTGCTGGAGGACACTATGAGCAGTTCTTC.

This clonotype showed up many times. The chain carries TRBV28 and TRBJ2-1; 10 bases fit TRBD2. Germline V lookup: CDR1 MDHEN, CDR2 SYDVKM. V lost 3 bases, J lost 0 bases, and 5 bases stayed unmatched. The CDR3 is 17 amino acids. The CDR3 coding sequence is TGTGCCAGCAGTTTGTCCTCTAGCGGGAGCTCCTACAATGAGCAGTTCTTC. This gives the protein CASSLSSSGSSYNEQFF.

The chain couples TRBV28 to TRBJ2-5; 10 bases are a match to TRBD2. Per germline, CDR1 MDHEN and CDR2 SYDVKM. V shed 10 bases and J 3 bases; nucleotides not matched to a gene: 14. The CDR3 length is 16 residues. The CDR3 nucleotides are TGTGCCACCCATTGGGCTAGCGGGAGTCTTAAAGAGACCCAGTACTTC. Its protein product is CATHWASGSLKETQYF.

Concerning this clonotype itself: This may stem from a read error, because a much larger clone lies one nucleotide away. The chain couples TRBV27 to TRBJ2-3; D not resolved. The V end lost 2 bases, the J end lost 5 bases, and 11 bases lay between the germline ends. Germline V gives CDR1 MNHEY, CDR2 SMNVEV (reference sequence). The CDR3 sequence is 14 residues long. The CDR3 sequence: CASSLVPPGDTQYF. The CDR3 nucleotides read TGTGCCAGCAGTTTAGTTCCCCCGGGAGATACGCAGTATTTT.